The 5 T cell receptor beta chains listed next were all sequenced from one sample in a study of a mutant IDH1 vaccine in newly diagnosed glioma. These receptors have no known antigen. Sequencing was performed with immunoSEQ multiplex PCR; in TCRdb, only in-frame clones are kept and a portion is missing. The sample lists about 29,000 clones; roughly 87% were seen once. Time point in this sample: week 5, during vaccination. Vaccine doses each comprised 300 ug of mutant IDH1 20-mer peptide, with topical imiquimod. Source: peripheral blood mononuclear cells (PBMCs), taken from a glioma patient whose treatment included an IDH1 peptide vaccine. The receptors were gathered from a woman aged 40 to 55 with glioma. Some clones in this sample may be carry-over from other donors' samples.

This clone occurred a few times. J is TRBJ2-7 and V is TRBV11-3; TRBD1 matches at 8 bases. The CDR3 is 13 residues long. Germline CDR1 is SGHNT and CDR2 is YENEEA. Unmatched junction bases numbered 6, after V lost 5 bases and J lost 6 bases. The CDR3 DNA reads TGTGCCAGCAGCCCCAGACAGGGGTCCGAGCAGTACTTC. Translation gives CASSPRQGSEQYF. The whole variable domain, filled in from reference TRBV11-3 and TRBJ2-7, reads EAGVVQSPRYKIIEKKQPVAFWCNPISGHNTLYWYLQNLGQGPELLIRYENEEAVDDSQLPKDRFSAERLKGVDSTLKIQPAELGDSAVYLCASSPRQGSEQYFGPGTRLTVT.

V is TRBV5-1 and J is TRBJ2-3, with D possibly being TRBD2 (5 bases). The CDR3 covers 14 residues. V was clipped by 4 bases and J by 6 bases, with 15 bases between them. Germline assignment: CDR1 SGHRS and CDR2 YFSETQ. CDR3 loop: CASSPGSVSDTQYF. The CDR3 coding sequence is TGCGCCAGCAGCCCGGGGTCTGTGTCCGATACGCAGTATTTT.

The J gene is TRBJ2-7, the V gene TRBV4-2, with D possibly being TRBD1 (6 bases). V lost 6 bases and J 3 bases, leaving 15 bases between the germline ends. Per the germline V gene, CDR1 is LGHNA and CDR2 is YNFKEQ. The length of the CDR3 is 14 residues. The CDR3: CASSHVTGNYEQYF. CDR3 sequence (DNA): TGTGCCAGCAGTCATGTCACAGGGAACTACGAGCAGTACTTC.

CDR3 residues: CASLSRVPGANVLTF. The CDR3 nucleotides read TGTGCCAGCCTGAGCAGGGTACCCGGGGCCAACGTCCTGACTTTC. The chain links TRBV18 to TRBJ2-6; D perhaps matches TRBD1 (5 bases). This CDR3 spans 15 amino acids. V was trimmed by 8 bases and J by 4 bases, leaving 15 bases between them. The germline CDR1 and CDR2 sequences are KGHSH and LQKENI.

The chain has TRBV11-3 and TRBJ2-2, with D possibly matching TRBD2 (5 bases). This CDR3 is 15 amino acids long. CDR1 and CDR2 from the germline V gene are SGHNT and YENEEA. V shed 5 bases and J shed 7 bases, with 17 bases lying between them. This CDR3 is CASSPAAARSGELFF. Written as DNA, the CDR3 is TGTGCCAGCAGCCCAGCAGCGGCGCGGAGCGGGGAGCTGTTTTTT. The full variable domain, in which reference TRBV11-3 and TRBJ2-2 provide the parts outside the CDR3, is EAGVVQSPRYKIIEKKQPVAFWCNPISGHNTLYWYLQNLGQGPELLIRYENEEAVDDSQLPKDRFSAERLKGVDSTLKIQPAELGDSAVYLCASSPAAARSGELFFGEGSRLTVL.